A single sample is the source of the 28 T cell receptor beta chains below, sequenced in a study of regulatory T cells in long-lasting Graves disease. HTBI primers from iRepertoire and Arm-PCR of CDR3 regions yielded the TCR beta libraries. TCRdb independently ran MiXCR on the multiplex PCR reads; one entry per CDR3 protein. The table has hundreds of thousands of distinct CDR3 sequences, under 20% seen once; the top ten hold 18%. The time point: newly diagnosed GD, antithyroid drugs for less than 3 months. The authors made the TCR library using RNA they extracted from PBMCs. This sample was also put to use in a study of T cells in Graves' hyperthyroidism and ophthalmopathy.

The specimen comprised peripheral blood mononuclear cells (PBMCs), sampled at new diagnosis, from a patient treated with antithyroid drugs. The source is a woman aged 30 to 39 with Graves disease.

V gene TRBV11-2 combines with J gene TRBJ2-6; either TRBD1 or TRBD2 may fit D (5 bases each). This CDR3 is built from 17 residues. CDR1 and CDR2 from the germline V gene are SGHAT and FQNNGV. Trimming shortened V by 3 bases and J by 0 bases, and 12 bases separated the two germline ends. In DNA, the CDR3 is TGTGCCAGCAGCTTTGAGGGGTCCTACTCTGGGGCCAACGTCCTGACTTTC. It translates to CASSFEGSYSGANVLTF.

A few counts support this clonotype. The rearrangement joins TRBV3-1 to TRBJ2-7; possible D gene TRBD1, 5 bases. Deletions cut 8 bases from V and 2 bases from J, with 13 bases between. This CDR3 has 13 residues. Germline V gene data show CDR1 as LGHDT and CDR2 as YNNKEL (reference sequence). CDR3 DNA: TGTGCCAGCGGAAGGGGCTTCACCTACGAGCAGTACTTC. The encoded protein is CASGRGFTYEQYF.

This clonotype has ten or more counts. The chain employs TRBV25-1 and TRBJ2-7, with D perhaps matching TRBD1 (8 bases). Trimming stripped 7 bases from V and 7 bases from J, with 35 bases between. Germline V gene lookup returns CDR1 MGHDK and CDR2 SYGVNS. The CDR3 is made up of 19 amino acids. CDR3 DNA: TGTGCCAGCATCCGCGGGAGAGGACAGGGAATTCCCTCAGCGGAGGAGCAGTACTTC. Protein: CASIRGRGQGIPSAEEQYF.

A few counts support this clonotype. The chain employs TRBV20-1 and TRBJ2-3; possibly TRBD2 for D (5 bases). V dropped 5 bases and J dropped 4 bases, with 19 bases sitting between them. The CDR3 spans 15 residues. Germline values: CDR1 DFQATT, CDR2 SNEGSKA (reference sequence). The CDR3 nucleotides read TGCAGTGCTCCCCCCGTAGGAGGTTCTTCAGATACGCAGTATTTT. Its translation: CSAPPVGGSSDTQYF.

The chain has TRBV2 and TRBJ2-7; 7 positions match TRBD1. This CDR3 contains 12 residues. CDR1 and CDR2 from the germline V gene are SNHLY and FYNNEI. Trimming at V came to 6 bases and at J to 4 bases, leaving 3 bases not matched to a gene. DNA of the CDR3: TGTGCCAGCAGGCACAGGGGATACGAGCAGTACTTC. Translating it yields CASRHRGYEQYF.

This clonotype has only a few counts. A much larger clonotype is one base distant, so this may be a read error. The rearrangement uses TRBV28 and TRBJ1-2, with D possibly being TRBD1 (6 bases). The CDR3 sequence is 15 residues long. Germline V gives CDR1 MDHEN, CDR2 SYDVKM. The V end lost 7 bases, the J end lost 4 bases, and 19 bases lay between the germline ends. CDR3 protein: CASMFLLPGAYGYTF. Written as DNA, the CDR3 is TGTGCCAGCATGTTTCTCCTTCCAGGGGCCTATGGCTACACCTTC.

This clonotype was observed at least ten times. The V call is TRBV15, the J call TRBJ2-5; 7 bases agree with TRBD2. This CDR3 has 15 amino acids. Germline V gene lookup returns CDR1 LNHNV and CDR2 YYDKDF (reference sequence). After removal of 4 bases from V and 5 bases from J, the junction contained 10 bases not matched to a gene. CDR3 loop: CATSMVGGPGETQYF. As DNA, the CDR3 is TGTGCCACCAGCATGGTGGGAGGGCCAGGCGAGACCCAGTACTTC.

This clonotype was counted ten times or more. The CDR3 sequence is CASRPLAGVETQYF. The DNA of the CDR3 is TGTGCCAGCAGGCCATTGGCAGGGGTCGAGACCCAGTACTTC. The chain employs TRBV28 and TRBJ2-1; possible D gene TRBD1, 6 bases. The DNA end is a closer match to TRBJ2-5, so the J assignment may be wrong. CDR1 and CDR2 from the germline V gene are MDHEN and SYDVKM. The CDR3 is 14 amino acids.

This clonotype was seen only a few times. This chain connects TRBV19 to TRBJ1-2; no reliable D call. This CDR3 contains 16 residues. Germline loops: CDR1 LNHDA, CDR2 SQIVND (reference sequence). Trimming stripped 3 bases from V and 2 bases from J, with 16 bases between. The CDR3 is CASSIDLRLRNYGYTF. In DNA form, the CDR3 reads TGTGCCAGTAGTATCGATCTGAGGCTCCGGAACTATGGCTACACCTTC.

This clonotype turned up a few times. A junction boundary mismatches the germline segment, possibly from a read error. DNA of the CDR3: TGTGCCAGCAGCACTGGACAGGGGGCTGGGGAGACCCGGTACTTC. It specifies CASSTGQGAGETRYF. V is TRBV11-2 and J is TRBJ2-5; 11 positions match TRBD1. The CDR3 totals 15 residues. Germline values: CDR1 SGHAT, CDR2 FQNNGV.

This clonotype was counted a few times. Germline and junction disagree at one end, which may indicate a read error. This sequence joins TRBV28 and TRBJ1-4, with D unclear. The CDR3 is 15 residues long. Germline V gene sequence: CDR1 MDHEN, CDR2 SYDVKM. CDR3 sequence: CASSFVSATNEKLLF. CDR3 in DNA: TGTGCCAGCAGTTTCGTTAGTGCAACTAATGAAAAACTGCTTTTT.

The chain joins TRBV6-2 or TRBV6-3 to TRBJ2-1; 7 bases match TRBD1. The ends lost 6 bases at V and 12 bases at J; junction bases unmatched: 5. The CDR3 runs 11 residues. CDR1 and CDR2 (germline): MNHEY, SVGEGT. CDR3 residues: CASSFTGAQFF. DNA of the CDR3: TGTGCCAGCAGCTTTACAGGGGCGCAGTTCTTC.

This clonotype was recorded many times. The V and J genes are TRBV20-1 and TRBJ2-7, with unresolved D. The CDR3 extends over 13 amino acids. Trimming removed 6 bases at V and 4 bases at J, with 16 bases between. The germline gives CDR1 DFQATT, CDR2 SNEGSKA (reference sequence). For the CDR3, the DNA is TGCAGTGCCCCGGTCCTAGTGGGATACGAGCAGTACTTC. It yields the protein CSAPVLVGYEQYF.

Notes on this clonotype: This may arise from a read error, as a much more abundant clone is one base away. The gene calls are TRBV6-9 and TRBJ2-7; 9 bases line up with TRBD2. The CDR3 covers 15 residues. The V and J ends lost 3 bases and 7 bases, in that order; junction bases with no gene match: 10. Germline V gene data show CDR1 as MNHGY and CDR2 as SVAAGI. DNA for the CDR3: TGTGCCAGCAGTTACCTAGCGGGAAATAGGAATGAGCAGTACTTC. It translates to CASSYLAGNRNEQYF.

This clonotype was detected a few times. Just one base apart from a much larger clone, this may be a read error. The chain uses TRBV11-1 and TRBJ1-1, with 8 bases fitting TRBD1. The CDR3 has 14 residues. The germline gives CDR1 SGHAT, CDR2 FQDESV (reference sequence). The CDR3 DNA is TGTACCAGCAGAAGGGACAGGTTGAACACTGAAGCTTTCTTT. It specifies CTSRRDRLNTEAFF.

The chain carries TRBV6-1 and TRBJ2-2, with 7 bases fitting TRBD1. The CDR3 is 14 amino acids. V trimming: 6 bases; J trimming: 5 bases; junction bases outside the gene matches: 6. In germline, CDR1 is MNHNS, CDR2 SASEGT. In DNA form, the CDR3 reads TGTGCCAGCAGCCAGACAGGGTATACCGGGGAGCTGTTTTTT. Encoded protein: CASSQTGYTGELFF.

This clonotype has more than one count but fewer than ten. The V call is TRBV19, the J call TRBJ1-5; D gene ambiguous. V was trimmed by 6 bases and J by 0 bases, leaving 12 bases between them. The germline CDR1 and CDR2 sequences are LNHDA and SQIVND (reference sequence). This CDR3 contains 15 residues. Written as DNA, the CDR3 is TGTGCCAGTAGGAAGGGCATCTATAGCAATCAGCCCCAGCATTTT. Protein product: CASRKGIYSNQPQHF.

This clonotype was found a few times. The chain employs TRBV19 and TRBJ1-1; D call uncertain. Germline CDR1 is LNHDA and CDR2 is SQIVND (reference sequence). The CDR3 spans 16 residues. Trimming cost V 1 base and J 0 bases, with 12 bases left between them. CDR3 protein: CASSIGIGSMNTEAFF. DNA for the CDR3: TGTGCCAGTAGTATAGGTATTGGCAGCATGAACACTGAAGCTTTCTTT.

The J gene is TRBJ2-5, the V gene TRBV7-9, with D uncertain. The germline CDR1 and CDR2 sequences are SEHNR and FQNEAQ (reference sequence). This CDR3 contains 13 residues. V lost 4 bases, J lost 4 bases, and 10 bases lay in between. As DNA, the CDR3 is TGTGCCAGCAGCTCGAATTTTGGAGAGACCCAGTACTTC. Its protein product is CASSSNFGETQYF.

The table lists this clonotype with a few counts. V is TRBV20-1 and J is TRBJ2-5; the D call may be TRBD1 or TRBD2 (6 bases each). Trimming took off 6 bases at V and 2 bases at J, with 16 bases between the two ends. Germline CDR1 and CDR2: DFQATT and SNEGSKA (reference sequence). The length of the CDR3 is 14 residues. Here the CDR3 reads CSAGLGGRQETQYF. CDR3 DNA sequence: TGCAGTGCCGGCCTAGGGGGGAGGCAAGAGACCCAGTACTTC.

This clonotype was seen a handful of times. The chain employs TRBV28 and TRBJ1-2; the match to TRBD1 covers 8 bases. Per the germline V gene, CDR1 is MDHEN and CDR2 is SYDVKM. The length of the CDR3 is 13 residues. The V gene end was trimmed by 6 bases and the J gene end by 8 bases; junction bases not matched to a gene: 8. DNA for the CDR3: TGTGCCAGCAGCTCTGGACAGGGTGGAGGCTACACCTTC. It encodes CASSSGQGGGYTF.

This clonotype was seen at least ten times. The chain combines TRBV6-1 with TRBJ2-3, with TRBD2 identical over 7 bases. V lost 3 bases and J lost 2; bases outside the gene matches: 5. CDR3 length: 15 residues. Germline V gene lookup returns CDR1 MNHNS and CDR2 SASEGT. The CDR3 DNA follows: TGTGCCAGCAGTGATTCAGGACTAGACACAGATACGCAGTATTTT. It specifies CASSDSGLDTDTQYF.

This clonotype has a count of ten or more. The chain joins TRBV7-2 to TRBJ2-5; 7 bases are shared with TRBD2. This CDR3 contains 15 residues. Germline CDR1 reads SGHTA; CDR2 reads FQGNSA. Trimming removed 4 bases from V and 5 bases from J; junction bases left unmatched: 10. Here the CDR3 reads CASSWEGRPVETQYF. The CDR3 DNA is TGTGCCAGCAGCTGGGAGGGGAGGCCGGTGGAGACCCAGTACTTC. The variable domain in full, completed from reference TRBV7-2 and TRBJ2-5, reads GAGVSQSPSNKVTEKGKDVELRCDPISGHTALYWYRQSLGQGLEFLIYFQGNSAPDKSGLPSDRFSAERTGGSVSTLTIQRTQQEDSAVYLCASSWEGRPVETQYFGPGTRLLVL.

Of note for this clonotype: This may come from a read error, since a much larger clone is one base off. This chain uses TRBV5-1 with TRBJ1-1; D ambiguous. Looked up from germline, CDR1 is SGHRS and CDR2 is YFSETQ. V was clipped by 5 bases and J by 0 bases, with 11 bases between them. CDR3 size: 14 residues. The CDR3 loop is CASSPSNMNTEAFF. The CDR3 DNA follows: TGCGCCAGCAGTCCATCCAACATGAACACTGAAGCTTTCTTT.

The V and J genes are TRBV18 and TRBJ2-4; possibly TRBD1 for D (6 bases). CDR3 length: 16 residues. Germline CDR1 and CDR2: KGHSH and LQKENI. V was shortened by 1 base and J by 8 bases, with 18 bases between the two germline ends. The CDR3 here is CASSPRASQGVDIQYF. The DNA for the CDR3 is TGTGCCAGCTCACCACGCGCTTCACAGGGCGTGGACATTCAGTACTTC.

V usage is TRBV5-6 and J usage is TRBJ2-3; D is ambiguous. Per the germline V gene, CDR1 is SGHDT and CDR2 is YYEEEE. The ends were cut back, 4 bases at V and 5 bases at J, with 8 bases in the middle. The CDR3 length is 12 residues. CDR3 in DNA: TGTGCCAGCAGCAGTCAGAGAGATACGCAGTATTTT. Its protein product is CASSSQRDTQYF.

In this sample, this clonotype turned up many times. V usage is TRBV30 and J usage is TRBJ1-1; D gene uncertain. In germline, CDR1 is GTSNPN, CDR2 SVGIG (reference sequence). V was trimmed by 2 bases and J by 6 bases, leaving 10 bases between them. CDR3 length: 12 amino acids. CDR3 residues: CAWSRAYSEAFF. The CDR3 coding sequence is TGTGCCTGGAGTCGAGCGTACTCTGAAGCTTTCTTT. The full variable domain, in which reference TRBV30 and TRBJ1-1 provide the parts outside the CDR3, is SQTIHQWPATLVQPVGSPLSLECTVEGTSNPNLYWYRQAAGRGLQLLFYSVGIGQISSEVPQNLSASRPQDRQFILSSKKLLLSDSGFYLCAWSRAYSEAFFGQGTRLTVV.

V usage is TRBV5-5 and J usage is TRBJ2-7; possible D gene TRBD1, 7 bases. V shed 0 bases and J shed 0 bases, with 13 bases lying between them. This CDR3 has 16 residues. Germline V CDR1 and CDR2: SGHKS, YYEKEE (reference sequence). The CDR3: CASSLGGGQASYEQYF. The CDR3 DNA sequence: TGTGCCAGCAGCTTGGGGGGAGGACAGGCCTCCTACGAGCAGTACTTC.